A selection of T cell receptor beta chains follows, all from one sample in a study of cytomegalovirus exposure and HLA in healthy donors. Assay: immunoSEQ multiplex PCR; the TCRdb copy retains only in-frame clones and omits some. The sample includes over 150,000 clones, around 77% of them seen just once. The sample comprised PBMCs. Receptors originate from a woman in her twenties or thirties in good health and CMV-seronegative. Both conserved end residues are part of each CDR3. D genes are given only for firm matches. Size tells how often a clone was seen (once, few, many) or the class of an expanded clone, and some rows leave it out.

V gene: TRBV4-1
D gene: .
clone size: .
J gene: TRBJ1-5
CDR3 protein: CASSQALAEPNQPQHF
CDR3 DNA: TGCGCCAGCAGCCAAGCATTGGCGGAACCCAATCAGCCCCAGCATTTT

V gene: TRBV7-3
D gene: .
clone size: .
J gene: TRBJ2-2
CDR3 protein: CASSESKTVLTGELFF
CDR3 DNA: TGTGCCAGCAGCGAGAGTAAAACAGTTCTCACCGGGGAGCTGTTTTTT

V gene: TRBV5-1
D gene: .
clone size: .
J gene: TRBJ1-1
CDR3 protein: CASSLGAGMNTEAFF
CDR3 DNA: TGCGCCAGCAGCTTGGGGGCAGGTATGAACACTGAAGCTTTCTTT

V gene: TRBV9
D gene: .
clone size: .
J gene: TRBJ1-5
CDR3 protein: CASSVGRERPQHF
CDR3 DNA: TGTGCCAGCAGCGTAGGTAGAGAACGGCCCCAGCATTTT

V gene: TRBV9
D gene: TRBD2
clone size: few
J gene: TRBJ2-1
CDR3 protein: CASSVVPGTSGRENSYNEQFF
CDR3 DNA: TGTGCCAGCAGCGTAGTACCCGGGACTAGCGGGAGGGAGAATTCCTACAATGAGCAGTTCTTC

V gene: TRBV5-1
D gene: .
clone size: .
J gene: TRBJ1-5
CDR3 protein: CASSSTYNSNQPQHF
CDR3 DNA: TGCGCCAGCAGCTCCACCTATAATAGCAATCAGCCCCAGCATTTT

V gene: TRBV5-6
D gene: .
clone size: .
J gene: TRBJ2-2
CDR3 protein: CASSLSSRRGTGELFF
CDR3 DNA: TGTGCCAGCAGCTTATCAAGCAGGCGGGGCACCGGGGAGCTGTTTTTT

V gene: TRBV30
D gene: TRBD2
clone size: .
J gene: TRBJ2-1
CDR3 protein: CAWSGGAHNEQFF
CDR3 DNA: TGTGCCTGGAGCGGGGGGGCACACAATGAGCAGTTCTTC

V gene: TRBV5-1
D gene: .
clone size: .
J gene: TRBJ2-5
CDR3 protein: CASSFSDGGQETQYF
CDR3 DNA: TGCGCCAGCAGCTTTTCGGACGGGGGTCAAGAGACCCAGTACTTC

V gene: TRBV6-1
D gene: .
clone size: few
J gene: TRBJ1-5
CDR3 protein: CASSETRHFNQPQHF
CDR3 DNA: TGTGCCAGCAGTGAAACCCGACATTTCAATCAGCCCCAGCATTTT

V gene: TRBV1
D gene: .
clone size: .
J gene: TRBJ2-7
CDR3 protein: CTSSQVMDNHLYEQYF
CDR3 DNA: TGCACCAGCAGCCAAGTGATGGACAATCACCTCTACGAGCAGTACTTC

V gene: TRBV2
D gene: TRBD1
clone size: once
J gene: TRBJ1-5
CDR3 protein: CASRRQGALYSNQPQHF
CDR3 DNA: TGTGCCAGCAGACGACAGGGGGCCCTATATAGCAATCAGCCCCAGCATTTT